This TCR beta chain was sequenced during a study of T cells after yellow fever vaccination. The table lists this clonotype with a few counts. With 0 bases removed from V and 3 bases from J, the gap between germline ends came to 16 bases. The CDR3 totals 17 residues. CDR1 and CDR2 from the germline V gene are SGHRS and YFSETQ. It was through 5'RACE template switching that TCR cDNA was made, with a universal primer site and UMIs added. TCRdb reanalysed the 5' RACE reads using MiXCR and keeps one entry per CDR3 protein. The data show some 400,000 distinct CDR3 sequences, 6.2% seen once. The sample consisted of PBMCs, taken 5 days after the yellow fever booster vaccination. The chain employs TRBV5-1 and TRBJ2-1; possibly TRBD2 for D (5 bases). This clonotype was sampled from a man aged 25 to 45 who received the YFV17D yellow fever vaccine. The CDR3 is CASSLAGLGLHYNEQFF. For the CDR3, the DNA is TGCGCCAGCAGCTTGGCGGGTTTAGGACTCCACTACAATGAGCAGTTCTTC.